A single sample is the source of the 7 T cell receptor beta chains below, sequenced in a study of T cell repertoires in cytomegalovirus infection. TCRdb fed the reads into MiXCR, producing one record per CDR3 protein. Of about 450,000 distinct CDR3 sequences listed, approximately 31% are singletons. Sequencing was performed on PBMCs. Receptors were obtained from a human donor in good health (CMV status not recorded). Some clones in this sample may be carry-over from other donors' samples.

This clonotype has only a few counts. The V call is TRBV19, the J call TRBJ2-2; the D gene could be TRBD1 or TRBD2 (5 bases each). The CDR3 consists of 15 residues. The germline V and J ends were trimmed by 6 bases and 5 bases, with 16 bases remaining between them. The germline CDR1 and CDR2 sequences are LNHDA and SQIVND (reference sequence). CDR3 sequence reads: CASSVRRTPTGELFF. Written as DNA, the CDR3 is TGTGCCAGTAGCGTGCGGAGGACACCTACCGGGGAGCTGTTTTTT.

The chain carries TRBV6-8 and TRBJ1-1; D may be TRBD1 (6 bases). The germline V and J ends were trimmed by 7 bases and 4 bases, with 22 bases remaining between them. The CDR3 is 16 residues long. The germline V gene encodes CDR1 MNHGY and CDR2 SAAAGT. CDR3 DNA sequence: TGTGCCAGCAAGTTGGGACAAGCTCGTTCTACCACTGAAGCTTTCTTT. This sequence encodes CASKLGQARSTTEAFF.

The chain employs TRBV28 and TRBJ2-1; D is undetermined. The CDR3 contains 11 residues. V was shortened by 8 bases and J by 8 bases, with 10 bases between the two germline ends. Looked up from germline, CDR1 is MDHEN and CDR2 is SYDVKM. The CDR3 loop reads CASVAGHEQFF. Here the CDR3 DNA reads TGTGCCAGCGTCGCTGGGCATGAGCAGTTCTTC.

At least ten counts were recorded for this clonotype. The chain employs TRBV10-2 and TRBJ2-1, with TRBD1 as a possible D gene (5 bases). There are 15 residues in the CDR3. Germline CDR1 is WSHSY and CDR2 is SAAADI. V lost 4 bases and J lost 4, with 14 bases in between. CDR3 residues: CASSVQGQPYNEQFF. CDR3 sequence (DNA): TGCGCCAGCAGTGTTCAGGGCCAACCATACAATGAGCAGTTCTTC.

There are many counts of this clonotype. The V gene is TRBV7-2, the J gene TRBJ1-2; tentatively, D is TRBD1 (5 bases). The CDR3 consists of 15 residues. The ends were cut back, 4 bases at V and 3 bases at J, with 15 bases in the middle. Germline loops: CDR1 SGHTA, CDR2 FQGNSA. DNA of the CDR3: TGTGCCAGCAGCTCGCCCGGGTCCAGGGACTATGGCTACACCTTC. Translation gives CASSSPGSRDYGYTF.

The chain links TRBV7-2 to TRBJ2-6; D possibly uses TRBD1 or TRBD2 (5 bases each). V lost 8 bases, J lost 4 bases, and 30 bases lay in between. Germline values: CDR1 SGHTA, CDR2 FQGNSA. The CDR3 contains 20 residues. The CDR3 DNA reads TGTGCCAGCTTCCTCCCGCCCGGGGCAGGCCAAACGTGGGGGGCCAACGTCCTGACTTTC. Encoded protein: CASFLPPGAGQTWGANVLTF.

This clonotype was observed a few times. The CDR3 bases are TGTGCCAGTAGTCCTCCGGAAGGGCCTGAAGCTTTCTTT. The encoded protein is CASSPPEGPEAFF. The chain combines TRBV19 with TRBJ1-1; D is uncertain. The length of the CDR3 is 13 residues. The V gene's germline CDR1 is LNHDA and CDR2 SQIVND (reference sequence). V was trimmed by 5 bases and J by 6 bases, leaving 13 bases between them. The variable domain in full, completed from reference TRBV19 and TRBJ1-1, reads DGGITQSPKYLFRKEGQNVTLSCEQNLNHDAMYWYRQDPGQGLRLIYYSQIVNDFQKGDIAEGYSVSREKKESFPLTVTSAQKNPTAFYLCASSPPEGPEAFFGQGTRLTVV.